These 32 T cell receptor beta chains came from one sample sequenced in a study of blood T cell repertoires in COVID-19. Measured with immunoSEQ multiplex PCR; TCRdb has only the in-frame clones, and not every one. The repertoire includes some 150,000 clones, about 87% of them detected once, and about 2.5% sits in the top ten. The source material was peripheral blood. The receptors derive from a man aged 50 to 59 with active COVID-19.

This chain uses TRBV18 with TRBJ1-2; 11 bases fit TRBD1. The CDR3 runs 14 residues. Germline lookup yields CDR1 KGHSH and CDR2 LQKENI. Trimming cost V 3 bases and J 8 bases; bases outside gene matches: 5. The DNA for the CDR3 is TGTGCCAGCTCACCGTTGGGACAGGGGGAAGGCTACACCTTC. This gives the protein CASSPLGQGEGYTF.

With regard to this clone: Its ends do not fully match the called genes, so a read error is possible. The chain is built from TRBV5-4 and TRBJ1-2, with D perhaps TRBD1 (6 bases). CDR1 is SGHNT and CDR2 is YYREEE in the germline V gene (reference sequence). CDR3 length: 13 amino acids. CDR3 region: CASRLDSLYGYTF. In DNA, the CDR3 is TGTGCCAGCAGATTGGACAGTCTCTATGGCTACACCTTC. The full variable domain, rest sourced from reference TRBV5-4 and TRBJ1-2, is ETGVTQSPTHLIKTRGQQVTLRCSSQSGHNTVSWYQQALGQGPQFIFQYYREEENGRGNFPPRFSGLQFPNYSSELNVNALELDDSALYLCASRLDSLYGYTFGSGTRLTVV.

The chain is built from TRBV25-1 and TRBJ2-7; the D gene is possibly TRBD2 (6 bases). V shed 1 base and J shed 0 bases, with 13 bases lying between them. Germline CDR1 is MGHDK and CDR2 is SYGVNS. The CDR3 runs to 16 residues. In nucleotides, the CDR3 is TGTGCCAGCAGTGAATTCGGGGGACTTAGCTCCTACGAGCAGTACTTC. As protein: CASSEFGGLSSYEQYF.

V and J are TRBV3-1 (or the pseudogene TRBV3-2) and TRBJ2-7; weak D call: TRBD1 (6 bases). Germline CDR1 reads LGHDT; CDR2 reads YNNKEL (reference sequence). V was pared by 3 bases and J by 2 bases, with 11 bases between. CDR3 size: 14 residues. CDR3 residues: CASSQGTQTYEQYF. As DNA, the CDR3 is TGTGCCAGCAGCCAGGGGACACAAACCTACGAGCAGTACTTC.

This clone has a handful of counts. The V gene is TRBV14, the J gene TRBJ1-6, with TRBD1 as a possible D gene (5 bases). CDR3 length equals 15 residues. V gave up 0 bases and J gave up 10 bases, with 13 bases separating them. Germline V gene data show CDR1 as SGHDN and CDR2 as FVKESK. The CDR3 region is CASSQESGRGSPLHF. The CDR3 nucleotides read TGTGCCAGCAGCCAAGAGTCGGGGCGGGGGTCACCCCTCCACTTT. The full variable domain, in which reference TRBV14 and TRBJ1-6 provide the parts outside the CDR3, is EAGVTQFPSHSVIEKGQTVTLRCDPISGHDNLYWYRRVMGKEIKFLLHFVKESKQDESGMPNNRFLAERTGGTYSTLKVQPAELEDSGVYFCASSQESGRGSPLHFGNGTRLTVT.

This clone occurred once. CDR3 region: CASSHGTSGVGETQYF. The DNA for the CDR3 is TGTGCCAGCAGCCACGGGACTAGCGGGGTGGGGGAGACCCAGTACTTC. This chain connects TRBV3-1 (or the pseudogene TRBV3-2) to TRBJ2-5, with 13 bases that match TRBD2. The germline V gene encodes CDR1 LGHDT and CDR2 YNNKEL (reference sequence). CDR3 length: 16 residues. The junction had 6 bases not matched to a gene; V was cut back by 3 bases and J by 5 bases.

The CDR3, as DNA: TGTGCCAGCAGTTTGTTACCGACGGGAACAGATACGCAGTATTTT. As protein: CASSLLPTGTDTQYF. The chain employs TRBV27 and TRBJ2-3; the D gene is possibly TRBD2 (5 bases). The CDR3 contains 15 residues. The germline V gene encodes CDR1 MNHEY and CDR2 SMNVEV (reference sequence). V shed 3 bases and J shed 3 bases, with 13 bases lying between them.

This clone appeared a single time. J is TRBJ2-7 and V is TRBV15; 9 bases map to TRBD1. The junction had 4 bases not matched to a gene; V was cut back by 1 base and J by 3 bases. Germline CDR1 is LNHNV and CDR2 is YYDKDF (reference sequence). The CDR3 has 15 amino acids. CDR3 sequence reads: CATSRGQGGGYEQYF. DNA of the CDR3: TGTGCCACCAGCAGAGGACAGGGGGGTGGCTACGAGCAGTACTTC.

This rearrangement joins TRBV29-1 to TRBJ1-2, with 9 bases identical to TRBD1. CDR1 and CDR2 from the germline V gene are SQVTM and ANQGSEA. V trimming: 4 bases; J trimming: 4 bases; junction bases outside the gene matches: 4. The CDR3 is made up of 13 amino acids. The CDR3 loop reads CSVVLGQGYGYTF. The CDR3 DNA follows: TGCAGCGTTGTTTTGGGACAGGGCTATGGCTACACCTTC.

This rearrangement joins TRBV5-4 to TRBJ2-1, with D tentatively TRBD1 (7 bases). The CDR3 runs 14 residues. V dropped 3 bases and J dropped 9 bases, with 16 bases sitting between them. Germline V gene lookup returns CDR1 SGHNT and CDR2 YYREEE (reference sequence). As DNA, the CDR3 is TGTGCCAGCAGCTCCATGTCAGGGGGGAGTGAGCAGTTCTTC. It encodes CASSSMSGGSEQFF. Together with reference TRBV5-4 and TRBJ2-1, the CDR3 gives the full variable domain: ETGVTQSPTHLIKTRGQQVTLRCSSQSGHNTVSWYQQALGQGPQFIFQYYREEENGRGNFPPRFSGLQFPNYSSELNVNALELDDSALYLCASSSMSGGSEQFFGPGTRLTVL.

The J gene is TRBJ2-1, the V gene TRBV12-5; 11 bases map to TRBD2. Per the germline V gene, CDR1 is LGHNT and CDR2 is FRNRAP. J gave up 6 bases and V 6 bases, and 4 bases lay outside the gene matches. This CDR3 contains 14 residues. CDR3 bases: TGTGCTAGTGGCACTAGCGGGGGAACCAATGAGCAGTTCTTC. Protein product: CASGTSGGTNEQFF.

CDR3 coding DNA: TGTGCCAGCAGCTTAGGGCGGGCGGGAGGCTACACCTTC. It is translated as CASSLGRAGGYTF. The chain recombines TRBV11-2 with TRBJ1-2; D gene ambiguous. With 1 base removed from V and 8 bases from J, the gap between germline ends came to 11 bases. The CDR3 loop spans 13 amino acids. The germline gives CDR1 SGHAT, CDR2 FQNNGV.

The rearrangement joins TRBV20-1 to TRBJ1-2; 7 bases are shared with TRBD1. V trimming: 3 bases; J trimming: 8 bases; junction bases outside the gene matches: 9. The CDR3 is 13 residues long. The V gene's germline CDR1 is DFQATT and CDR2 SNEGSKA (reference sequence). The CDR3 nucleotides are TGCAGTGCTAGTGAGACAGGGAGCGGGGGCTACACCTTC. Translated, it gives CSASETGSGGYTF.

The genes are TRBV15 and TRBJ2-3; 9 positions match TRBD1. The CDR3 has 18 amino acids. Germline CDR1 and CDR2: LNHNV and YYDKDF (reference sequence). Germline trimming cut 9 bases from V and 1 base from J; bases unmatched to any gene: 17. In nucleotides, the CDR3 is TGTGCCACGTGGCGGTTTAAGGCCCGGGACAGGGGCACAGATACGCAGTATTTT. This codes for CATWRFKARDRGTDTQYF.

V gene TRBV11-3 combines with J gene TRBJ2-5; D ambiguous. The V end was cut by 4 bases, the J end by 7 bases, with 10 bases between. The CDR3 consists of 12 residues. The germline gives CDR1 SGHNT, CDR2 YENEEA. This CDR3 reads CASSSSSGTQYF. The CDR3, as DNA: TGTGCCAGCAGCTCATCCTCGGGGACCCAGTACTTC.

The V gene is TRBV6-5, the J gene TRBJ2-4; the D is unclear. Germline values: CDR1 MNHEY, CDR2 SVGAGI. There are 15 residues in the CDR3. V lost 7 bases and J lost 0, with 13 bases in between. The CDR3 is CASTLTNLAKNIQYF. CDR3 nucleotides: TGTGCCAGCACTCTTACAAACCTAGCCAAAAACATTCAGTACTTC.

In this sample, this clone turned up a few times. The genes are TRBV5-4 and TRBJ2-7, with D uncertain. Germline assignment: CDR1 SGHNT and CDR2 YYREEE (reference sequence). V lost 10 bases to trimming and J lost 0 bases, with 11 bases between them. This CDR3 has 12 amino acids. CDR3 region: CAVLNSSYEQYF. The CDR3 coding sequence is TGTGCCGTCCTCAATAGCTCCTACGAGCAGTACTTC.

The chain links TRBV4-3 to TRBJ2-2, with D hard to call. The CDR3 consists of 13 residues. V lost 0 bases and J lost 9, with 8 bases in between. CDR1 is LGHNA and CDR2 is YSLEER in the germline V gene. The CDR3 DNA is TGCGCCAGCAGCCAAGAATTCTACCGGGAGCTGTTTTTT. Its protein is CASSQEFYRELFF.

The J gene is TRBJ1-5, the V gene TRBV7-9; D may be TRBD1 (5 bases). V was clipped by 2 bases and J by 7 bases, with 9 bases between them. CDR3 length: 13 amino acids. Germline V gene lookup returns CDR1 SEHNR and CDR2 FQNEAQ (reference sequence). CDR3 in amino acids: CASSLTAGQPQHF. The CDR3 nucleotides read TGTGCCAGCAGCTTAACAGCAGGGCAGCCCCAGCATTTT.

This chain joins TRBV21-1 and TRBJ2-4; the table names TRBD1, a call not compared with the DNA. TRBV21-1 is deemed a pseudogene. The CDR3 extends over 17 amino acids. This CDR3 reads CASSNHPGQLAKNIQYF. The CDR3 DNA follows: TGTGCCAGCAGCAATCACCCGGGACAACTAGCCAAAAACATTCAGTACTTC.

This chain joins TRBV28 and TRBJ1-2, with D possibly TRBD1 on 5 matching bases. V lost 4 bases to trimming and J lost 4 bases, with 13 bases between them. In germline, CDR1 is MDHEN, CDR2 SYDVKM. The CDR3 is 14 residues long. The CDR3 sequence: CASSSSKGAYGYTF. In DNA, the CDR3 is TGTGCCAGCAGTTCATCCAAAGGGGCCTATGGCTACACCTTC.

The chain couples TRBV5-5 to TRBJ1-5; D not certain. V was pared by 4 bases and J by 4 bases, with 18 bases between. This CDR3 region has 16 residues. CDR1 SGHKS and CDR2 YYEKEE come from the germline V gene (reference sequence). The CDR3 DNA reads TGTGCCAGCAGCCCCCTGGGCCAGTGGGCTAATCAGCCCCAGCATTTT. Translation gives CASSPLGQWANQPQHF.

The chain joins TRBV2 to TRBJ1-5, with TRBD1 as a possible D gene (5 bases). This CDR3 region has 15 residues. With 7 bases removed from V and 6 bases from J, the gap between germline ends came to 19 bases. In germline, CDR1 is SNHLY, CDR2 FYNNEI. CDR3 region: CASTTGALDVQPQHF. CDR3 coding DNA: TGTGCCAGCACTACAGGAGCACTTGATGTTCAGCCCCAGCATTTT.

The rearrangement joins TRBV19 to TRBJ2-2, with 7 bases that match TRBD1. The CDR3 contains 16 residues. Germline V lookup: CDR1 LNHDA, CDR2 SQIVND (reference sequence). The V and J ends lost 3 bases and 2 bases, in that order; junction bases with no gene match: 6. The CDR3 coding sequence is TGTGCCAGTAGTATTGGGGACAGAATTAACACCGGGGAGCTGTTTTTT. Translated, it gives CASSIGDRINTGELFF.

The chain recombines TRBV10-3 with TRBJ1-1, with TRBD1 matching over 10 bases. Germline trimming cut 5 bases from V and 7 bases from J; bases unmatched to any gene: 7. There are 14 residues in the CDR3. Germline CDR1 ENHRY, CDR2 SYGVKD. CDR3 protein: CAISTGTGVGEAFF. The DNA for the CDR3 is TGTGCCATCAGTACCGGGACAGGGGTAGGTGAAGCTTTCTTT.

The chain carries TRBV5-4 and TRBJ2-3; no clear D gene. CDR1 is SGHNT and CDR2 is YYREEE in the germline V gene (reference sequence). The CDR3 length is 13 residues. Trimming removed 5 bases from V and 5 bases from J, with 12 bases in between. CDR3 DNA sequence: TGTGCCAGCAGTCTCCCCTCCAGAGATACGCAGTATTTT. As protein: CASSLPSRDTQYF.

J is TRBJ1-3 and V is TRBV5-6; D unresolved. This CDR3 has 16 amino acids. V was clipped by 4 bases and J by 0 bases, with 14 bases between them. Germline loops: CDR1 SGHDT, CDR2 YYEEEE. The CDR3 is CASSRTDTLSGNTIYF. Here the CDR3 DNA reads TGTGCCAGCAGCCGAACCGACACCCTCTCTGGAAACACCATATATTTT.

This chain uses TRBV6-5 with TRBJ2-5, with 8 positions matching TRBD1. Germline CDR1 reads MNHEY; CDR2 reads SVGAGI. The ends lost 7 bases at V and 4 bases at J; junction bases unmatched: 5. This CDR3 region has 13 residues. The CDR3: CASNDRGGETQYF. The CDR3, as DNA: TGTGCCAGCAACGACAGGGGTGGAGAGACCCAGTACTTC.

The chain combines TRBV4-1 with TRBJ1-2; D gene uncertain. The germline V gene has CDR1 MGHRA and CDR2 YSYEKL. The ends were cut back, 4 bases at V and 3 bases at J, with 15 bases in the middle. There are 15 residues in the CDR3. The CDR3 DNA sequence: TGCGCCAGCAGCCCTAACGCAGCGGGAGACTATGGCTACACCTTC. Translating gives CASSPNAAGDYGYTF.

The V call is TRBV4-1, the J call TRBJ2-2; D is unclear. V gave up 1 base and J gave up 2 bases, with 14 bases separating them. The CDR3 covers 17 residues. Germline V gives CDR1 MGHRA, CDR2 YSYEKL. CDR3 sequence (DNA): TGCGCCAGCAGCCAAGTGGCCTTGAAAGAAAACACCGGGGAGCTGTTTTTT. Its translation: CASSQVALKENTGELFF.

This sequence joins TRBV7-9 and TRBJ2-7, with D tentatively TRBD1 (6 bases). The CDR3 is 16 residues long. Germline V CDR1 and CDR2: SEHNR, FQNEAQ (reference sequence). V gave up 5 bases and J gave up 4 bases, with 21 bases separating them. CDR3 nucleotide sequence: TGTGCCAGCAGCCGAAATGTAGCAGGGGCCCCGTACGAGCAGTACTTC. Translating it yields CASSRNVAGAPYEQYF.

V is TRBV11-2 and J is TRBJ1-4; 7 bases line up with TRBD1. Germline V CDR1 and CDR2: SGHAT, FQNNGV. This CDR3 comprises 15 residues. With 5 bases clipped from V and 4 bases from J, the junction kept 7 bases outside the gene matches. The CDR3 DNA reads TGTGCCAGCAGCCTAAGCCAGGGGGGTAATGAAAAACTGTTTTTT. Residues: CASSLSQGGNEKLFF.